This TCR beta chain was recovered during a study of shared clonotypes between healthy human individuals. For the study at large: Per donor, three plates held CD4 naive cells, three held CD4 memory, two held CD8 naive and one held CD8 memory.

General study points: Clonotype sharing among donors was thought likely to change with sequencing depth. Across subsets, estimated richness was generally greater for naive than for memory populations.

Libraries were prepared by immunoSEQ multiplex PCR; TCRdb keeps only in-frame clonotypes and omits some of them. The sample lists millions of clones, about 95% seen once, with about 1.1% in the top ten. As defined, naive CD8 cells were CD45RO-negative and positively selected for CCR7, with terminally differentiated effector memory CD45RA+ cells excluded. There were no recent acute infections or vaccinations among the donors, who were healthy HIV-negative adults. Turning to this clone: The antigen remains undetermined.

Sequenced: naive CD8+ T cells sorted from blood. The sequence was obtained from a man younger than 35 in good health.

CDR3 in DNA: TGTGCCAGCAGCGGACCACAGGGCTTCTCCTACGAGCAGTACTTC. This codes for CASSGPQGFSYEQYF. The chain employs TRBV5-6 and TRBJ2-7, with TRBD1 as a possible D gene (6 bases). The CDR3 is 15 residues long. The germline gives CDR1 SGHDT, CDR2 YYEEEE. The V end was cut by 4 bases, the J end by 0 bases, with 14 bases between.